The sequence of this TCR beta chain was determined in a study of cytomegalovirus exposure and HLA in healthy donors. Per the germline V gene, CDR1 is SGHRS and CDR2 is YFSETQ. This CDR3 contains 15 residues. V lost 4 bases, J lost 0 bases, and 11 bases lay in between. Clones were read by immunoSEQ multiplex PCR, and TCRdb kept only the in-frame ones, dropping some. The repertoire consists of some 260,000 clones, with 90% occurring once and the leading ten covering 3.1%. The sequence came from a woman aged 25 to 39 in good health and CMV-seronegative. Sequenced: PBMCs. The gene calls are TRBV5-1 and TRBJ2-1, with D hard to call. The CDR3 nucleotides read TGCGCCAGCAGCGCCCCGGGTAGCTCCTACAATGAGCAGTTCTTC. This gives the protein CASSAPGSSYNEQFF.